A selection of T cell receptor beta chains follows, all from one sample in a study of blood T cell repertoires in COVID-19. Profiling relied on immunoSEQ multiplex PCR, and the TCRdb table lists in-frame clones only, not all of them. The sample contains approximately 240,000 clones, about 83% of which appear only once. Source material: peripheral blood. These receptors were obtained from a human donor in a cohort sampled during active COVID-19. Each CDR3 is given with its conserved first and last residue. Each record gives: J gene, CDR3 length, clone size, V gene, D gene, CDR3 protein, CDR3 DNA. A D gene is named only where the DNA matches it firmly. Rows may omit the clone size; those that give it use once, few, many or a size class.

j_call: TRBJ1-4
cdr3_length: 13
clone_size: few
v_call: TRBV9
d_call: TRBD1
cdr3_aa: CASSPRTGEKLFF
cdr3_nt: TGTGCCAGCAGCCCGAGGACAGGTGAAAAACTGTTTTTT

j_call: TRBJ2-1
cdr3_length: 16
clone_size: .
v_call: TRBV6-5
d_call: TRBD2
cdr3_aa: CASSYSSGNPYNEQFF
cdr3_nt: TGTGCCAGCAGTTACTCAAGCGGGAATCCCTACAATGAGCAGTTCTTC

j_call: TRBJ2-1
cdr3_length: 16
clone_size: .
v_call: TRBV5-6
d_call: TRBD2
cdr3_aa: CASSAILAGVRNEQFF
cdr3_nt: TGTGCCAGCAGCGCTATACTAGCGGGAGTTAGAAATGAGCAGTTCTTC

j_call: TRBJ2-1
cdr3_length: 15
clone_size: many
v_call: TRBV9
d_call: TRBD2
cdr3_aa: CASSVRTSGGAEQFF
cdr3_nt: TGTGCCAGCAGCGTGCGGACTAGCGGGGGAGCAGAGCAGTTCTTC

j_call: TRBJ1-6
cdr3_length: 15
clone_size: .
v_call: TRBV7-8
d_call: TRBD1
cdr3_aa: CASSLGTGVVSPLHF
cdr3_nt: TGTGCCAGCAGCTTAGGGACAGGGGTGGTTTCACCCCTCCACTTT

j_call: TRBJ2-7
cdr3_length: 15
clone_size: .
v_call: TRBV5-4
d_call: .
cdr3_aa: CASSPHRGRSYEQYF
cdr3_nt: TGTGCCAGCAGCCCCCATAGGGGCAGGAGCTACGAGCAGTACTTC

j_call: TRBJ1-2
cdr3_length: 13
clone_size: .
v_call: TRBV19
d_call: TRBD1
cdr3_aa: CASNDRVDYGYTF
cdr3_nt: TGTGCCAGTAATGACAGGGTAGACTATGGCTACACCTTC

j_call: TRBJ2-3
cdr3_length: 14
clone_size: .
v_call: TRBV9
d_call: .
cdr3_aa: CASSATRPTDTQYF
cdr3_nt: TGTGCCAGCAGCGCCACCAGGCCCACAGATACGCAGTATTTT

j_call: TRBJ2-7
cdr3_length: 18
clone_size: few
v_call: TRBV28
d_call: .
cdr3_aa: CASSSFGGARGGIYEQYF
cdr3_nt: TGTGCCAGCAGTTCCTTTGGGGGGGCGAGGGGAGGGATTTACGAGCAGTACTTC

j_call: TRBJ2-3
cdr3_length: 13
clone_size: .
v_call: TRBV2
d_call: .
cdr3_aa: CASVRRGTDTQYF
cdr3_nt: TGTGCCAGCGTAAGGCGGGGCACAGATACGCAGTATTTT

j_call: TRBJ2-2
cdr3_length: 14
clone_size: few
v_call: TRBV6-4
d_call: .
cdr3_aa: CASRRQKNTGELFF
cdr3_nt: TGTGCCAGCAGGAGACAGAAGAACACCGGGGAGCTGTTTTTT

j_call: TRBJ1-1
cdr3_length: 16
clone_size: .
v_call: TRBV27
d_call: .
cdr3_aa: CASSLEPWGENTEAFF
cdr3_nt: TGTGCCAGCAGTTTAGAACCGTGGGGGGAGAACACTGAAGCTTTCTTT

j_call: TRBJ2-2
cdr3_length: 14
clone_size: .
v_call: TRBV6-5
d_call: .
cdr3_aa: CASGRTGLTGELFF
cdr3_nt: TGTGCCAGCGGCAGAACAGGTTTGACCGGGGAGCTGTTTTTT

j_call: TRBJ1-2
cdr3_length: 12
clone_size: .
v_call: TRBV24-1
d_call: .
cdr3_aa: CATSDHSHGYTF
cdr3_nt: TGTGCCACCAGTGACCATTCCCATGGCTACACCTTC

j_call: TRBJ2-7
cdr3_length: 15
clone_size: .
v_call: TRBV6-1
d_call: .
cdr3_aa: CASSERDFGAYEQYF
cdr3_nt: TGTGCCAGCAGTGAACGAGACTTTGGCGCCTACGAGCAGTACTTC

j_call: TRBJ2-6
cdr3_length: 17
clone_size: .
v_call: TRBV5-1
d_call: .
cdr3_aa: CASSLERRGSGANVLTF
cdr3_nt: TGCGCCAGCAGCCTTGAACGTAGGGGATCTGGGGCCAACGTCCTGACTTTC

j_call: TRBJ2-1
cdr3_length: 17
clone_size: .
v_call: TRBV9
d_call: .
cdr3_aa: CASSVSPSSQVYNEQFF
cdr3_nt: TGTGCCAGCAGCGTAAGCCCCTCTAGCCAGGTCTACAATGAGCAGTTCTTC

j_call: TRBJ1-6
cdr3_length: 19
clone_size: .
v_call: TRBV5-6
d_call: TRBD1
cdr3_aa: CASSSRTGQGSSYNSPLHF
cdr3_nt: TGTGCCAGCAGCTCTAGAACCGGACAGGGTAGCTCCTATAATTCACCCCTCCACTTT

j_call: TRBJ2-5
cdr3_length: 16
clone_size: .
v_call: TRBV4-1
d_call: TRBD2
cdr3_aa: CASSQGASGNVETQYF
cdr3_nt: TGCGCCAGCAGCCAAGGGGCTAGCGGGAACGTGGAGACCCAGTACTTC

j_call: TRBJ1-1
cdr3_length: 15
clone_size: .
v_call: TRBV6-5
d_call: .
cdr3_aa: CASRPKIAGGTEAFF
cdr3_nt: TGTGCCAGCAGACCCAAGATTGCGGGGGGCACTGAAGCTTTCTTT

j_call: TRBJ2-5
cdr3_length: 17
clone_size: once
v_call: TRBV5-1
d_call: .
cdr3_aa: CASSFSPMRGGEETQYF
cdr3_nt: TGCGCCAGCAGCTTTAGCCCGATGAGAGGGGGGGAAGAGACCCAGTACTTC

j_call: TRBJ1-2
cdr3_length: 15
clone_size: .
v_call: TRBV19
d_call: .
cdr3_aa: CASSIGQPTNYGYTF
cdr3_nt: TGTGCCAGTAGTATTGGGCAGCCTACTAACTATGGCTACACCTTC

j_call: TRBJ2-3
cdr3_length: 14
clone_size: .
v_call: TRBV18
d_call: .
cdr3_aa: CASSLRDKSDTQYF
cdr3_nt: TGTGCCAGCTCGCTCCGGGACAAGTCAGATACGCAGTATTTT

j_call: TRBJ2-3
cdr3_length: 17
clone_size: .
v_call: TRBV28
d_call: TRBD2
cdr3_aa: CASSFSGAGLASDTQYF
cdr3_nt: TGTGCCAGCAGTTTCTCGGGGGCGGGACTAGCGTCAGATACGCAGTATTTT